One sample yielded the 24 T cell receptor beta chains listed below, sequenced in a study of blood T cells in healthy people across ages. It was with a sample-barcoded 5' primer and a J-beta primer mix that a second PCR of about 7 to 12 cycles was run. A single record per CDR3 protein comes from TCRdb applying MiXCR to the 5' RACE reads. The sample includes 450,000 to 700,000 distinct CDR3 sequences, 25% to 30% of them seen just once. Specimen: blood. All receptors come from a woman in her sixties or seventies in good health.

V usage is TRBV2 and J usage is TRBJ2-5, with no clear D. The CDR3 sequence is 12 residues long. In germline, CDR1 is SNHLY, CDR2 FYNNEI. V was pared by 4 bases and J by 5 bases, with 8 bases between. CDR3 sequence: CASSVMAETQYF. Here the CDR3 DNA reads TGTGCCAGCAGTGTCATGGCGGAGACCCAGTACTTC.

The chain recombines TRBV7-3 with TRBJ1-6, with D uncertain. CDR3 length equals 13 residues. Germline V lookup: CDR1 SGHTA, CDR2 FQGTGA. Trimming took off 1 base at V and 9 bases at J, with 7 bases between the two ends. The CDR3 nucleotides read TGTGCCAGCAGCTTAAAAGTAGGTTCACCCCTCCACTTT. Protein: CASSLKVGSPLHF. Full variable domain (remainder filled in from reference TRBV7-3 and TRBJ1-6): GAGVSQTPSNKVTEKGKYVELRCDPISGHTALYWYRQSLGQGPEFLIYFQGTGAADDSGLPNDRFFAVRPEGSVSTLKIQRTERGDSAVYLCASSLKVGSPLHFGNGTRLTVT.

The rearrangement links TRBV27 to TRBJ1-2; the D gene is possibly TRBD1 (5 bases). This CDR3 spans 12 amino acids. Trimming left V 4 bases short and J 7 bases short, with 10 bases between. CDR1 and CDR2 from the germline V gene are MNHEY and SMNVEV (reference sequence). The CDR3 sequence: CASSSHGGGYTF. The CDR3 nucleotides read TGTGCCAGCAGTTCCCACGGGGGTGGCTACACCTTC.

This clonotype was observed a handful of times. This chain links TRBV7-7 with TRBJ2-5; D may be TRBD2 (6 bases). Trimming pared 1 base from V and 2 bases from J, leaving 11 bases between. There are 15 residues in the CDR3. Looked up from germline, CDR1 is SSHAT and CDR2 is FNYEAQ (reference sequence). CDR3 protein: CASSLVVGLQETQYF. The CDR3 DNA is TGTGCCAGCAGCTTAGTAGTGGGACTTCAAGAGACCCAGTACTTC.

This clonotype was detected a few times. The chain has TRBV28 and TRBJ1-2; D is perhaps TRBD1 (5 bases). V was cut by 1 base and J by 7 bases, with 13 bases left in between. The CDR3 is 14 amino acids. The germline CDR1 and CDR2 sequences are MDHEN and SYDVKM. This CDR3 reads CASSLSGPPGGYTF. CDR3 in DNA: TGTGCCAGCAGTTTATCAGGGCCGCCGGGTGGCTACACCTTC.

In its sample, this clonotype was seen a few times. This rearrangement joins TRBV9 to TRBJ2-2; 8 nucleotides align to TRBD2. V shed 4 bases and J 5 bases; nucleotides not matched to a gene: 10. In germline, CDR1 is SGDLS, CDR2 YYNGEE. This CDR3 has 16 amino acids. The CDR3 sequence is CASSPRAGESTGELFF. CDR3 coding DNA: TGTGCCAGCAGCCCCCGAGCGGGGGAATCAACCGGGGAGCTGTTTTTT.

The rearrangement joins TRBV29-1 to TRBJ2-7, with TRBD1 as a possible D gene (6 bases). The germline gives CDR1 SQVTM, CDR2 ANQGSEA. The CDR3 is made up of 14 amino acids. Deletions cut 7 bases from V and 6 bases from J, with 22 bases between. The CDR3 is CSARATQGPLEQYF. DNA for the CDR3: TGCAGCGCCCGAGCCACACAGGGACCCCTCGAGCAGTACTTC.

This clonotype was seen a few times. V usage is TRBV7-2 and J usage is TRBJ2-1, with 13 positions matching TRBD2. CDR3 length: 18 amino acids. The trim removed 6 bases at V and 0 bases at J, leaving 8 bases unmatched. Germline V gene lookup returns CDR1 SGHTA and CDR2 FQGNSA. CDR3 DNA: TGTGCCAGCAGTCGGACTAGCGGGGGCTTGGGCTCCTACAATGAGCAGTTCTTC. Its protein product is CASSRTSGGLGSYNEQFF.

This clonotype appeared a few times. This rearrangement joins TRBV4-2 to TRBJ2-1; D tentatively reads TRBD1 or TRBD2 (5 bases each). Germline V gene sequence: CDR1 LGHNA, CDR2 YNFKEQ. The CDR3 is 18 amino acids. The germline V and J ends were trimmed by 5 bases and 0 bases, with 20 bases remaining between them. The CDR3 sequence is CASSGDPRDLSSYNEQFF. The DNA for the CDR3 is TGTGCCAGCAGCGGAGACCCTCGGGACCTGAGCTCCTACAATGAGCAGTTCTTC.

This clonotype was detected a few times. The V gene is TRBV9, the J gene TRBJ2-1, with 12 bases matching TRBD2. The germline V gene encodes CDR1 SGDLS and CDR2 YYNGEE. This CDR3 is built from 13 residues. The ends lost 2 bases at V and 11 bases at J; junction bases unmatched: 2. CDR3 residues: CASSVTSGGKQFF. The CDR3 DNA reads TGTGCCAGCAGCGTCACTAGCGGGGGGAAGCAGTTCTTC.

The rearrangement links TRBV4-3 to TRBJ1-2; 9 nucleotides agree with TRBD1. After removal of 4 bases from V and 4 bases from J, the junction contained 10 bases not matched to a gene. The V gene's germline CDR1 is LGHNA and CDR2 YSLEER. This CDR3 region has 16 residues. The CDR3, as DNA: TGCGCCAGCAGCCCACATTCAGGGACAGGGTCCTATGGCTACACCTTC. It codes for CASSPHSGTGSYGYTF.

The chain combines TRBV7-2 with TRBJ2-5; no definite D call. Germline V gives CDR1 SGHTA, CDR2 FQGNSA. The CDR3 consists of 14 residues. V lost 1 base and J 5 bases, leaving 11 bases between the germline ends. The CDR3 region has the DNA TGTGCCAGCAGCTTAGATATGCTAGGGGAGACCCAGTACTTC. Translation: CASSLDMLGETQYF. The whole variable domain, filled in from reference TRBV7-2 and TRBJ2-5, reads GAGVSQSPSNKVTEKGKDVELRCDPISGHTALYWYRQSLGQGLEFLIYFQGNSAPDKSGLPSDRFSAERTGGSVSTLTIQRTQQEDSAVYLCASSLDMLGETQYFGPGTRLLVL.

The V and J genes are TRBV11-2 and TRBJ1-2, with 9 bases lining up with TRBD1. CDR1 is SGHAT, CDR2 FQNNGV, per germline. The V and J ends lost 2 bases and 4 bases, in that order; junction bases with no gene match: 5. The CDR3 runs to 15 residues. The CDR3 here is CASSLPGQGLYGYTF. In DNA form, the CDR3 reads TGTGCCAGCAGCTTACCGGGACAGGGCCTCTATGGCTACACCTTC. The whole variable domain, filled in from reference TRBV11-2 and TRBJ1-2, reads EAGVAQSPRYKIIEKRQSVAFWCNPISGHATLYWYQQILGQGPKLLIQFQNNGVVDDSQLPKDRFSAERLKGVDSTLKIQPAKLEDSAVYLCASSLPGQGLYGYTFGSGTRLTVV.

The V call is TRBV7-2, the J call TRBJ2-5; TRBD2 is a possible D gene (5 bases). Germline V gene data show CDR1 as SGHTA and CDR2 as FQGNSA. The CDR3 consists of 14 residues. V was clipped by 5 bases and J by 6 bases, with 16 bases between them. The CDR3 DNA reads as TGTGCCAGCAGCCCCCAGCGAGCCGGGAAGACCCAGTACTTC. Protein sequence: CASSPQRAGKTQYF.

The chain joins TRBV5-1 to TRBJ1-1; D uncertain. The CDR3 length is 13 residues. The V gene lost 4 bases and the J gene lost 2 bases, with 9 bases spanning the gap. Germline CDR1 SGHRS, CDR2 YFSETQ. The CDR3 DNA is TGCGCCAGCAGCCTAATTTCAAACACTGAAGCTTTCTTT. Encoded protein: CASSLISNTEAFF.

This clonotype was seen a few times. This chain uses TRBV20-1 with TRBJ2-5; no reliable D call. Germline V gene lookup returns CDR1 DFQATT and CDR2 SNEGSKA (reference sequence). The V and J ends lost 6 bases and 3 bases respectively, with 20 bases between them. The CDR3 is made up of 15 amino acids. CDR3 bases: TGCAGTGCGCCGGACCTCTTCTTTGGTAAAGAGACCCAGTACTTC. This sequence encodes CSAPDLFFGKETQYF.

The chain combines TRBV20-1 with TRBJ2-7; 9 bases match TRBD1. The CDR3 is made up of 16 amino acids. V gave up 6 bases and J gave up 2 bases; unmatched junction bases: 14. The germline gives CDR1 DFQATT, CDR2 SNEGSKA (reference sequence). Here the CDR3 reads CSARDQGQGGTYEQYF. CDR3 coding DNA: TGCAGTGCGAGGGATCAGGGACAGGGAGGCACCTACGAGCAGTACTTC.

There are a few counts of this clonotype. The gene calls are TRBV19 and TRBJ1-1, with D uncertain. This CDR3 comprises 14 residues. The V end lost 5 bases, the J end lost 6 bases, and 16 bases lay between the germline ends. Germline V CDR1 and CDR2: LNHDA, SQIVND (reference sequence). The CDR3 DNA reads TGTGCCAGTAGTTCTTGGTTCTTGGACGCTGAAGCTTTCTTT. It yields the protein CASSSWFLDAEAFF. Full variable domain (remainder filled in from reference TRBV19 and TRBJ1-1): DGGITQSPKYLFRKEGQNVTLSCEQNLNHDAMYWYRQDPGQGLRLIYYSQIVNDFQKGDIAEGYSVSREKKESFPLTVTSAQKNPTAFYLCASSSWFLDAEAFFGQGTRLTVV.

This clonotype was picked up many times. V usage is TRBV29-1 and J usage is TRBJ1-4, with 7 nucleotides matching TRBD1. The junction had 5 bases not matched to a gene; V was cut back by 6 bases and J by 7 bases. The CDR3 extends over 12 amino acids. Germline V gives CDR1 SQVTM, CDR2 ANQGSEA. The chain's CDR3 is CSVTGAAEKLFF. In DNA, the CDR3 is TGCAGCGTAACAGGGGCGGCTGAAAAACTGTTTTTT.

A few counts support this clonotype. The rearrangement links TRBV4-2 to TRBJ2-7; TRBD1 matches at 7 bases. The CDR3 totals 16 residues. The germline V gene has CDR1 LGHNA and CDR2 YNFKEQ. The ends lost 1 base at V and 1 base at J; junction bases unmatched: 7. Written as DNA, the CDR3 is TGTGCCAGCAGCCAAGCACAGGGACAGAATTCCTACGAGCAGTACTTC. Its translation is CASSQAQGQNSYEQYF.

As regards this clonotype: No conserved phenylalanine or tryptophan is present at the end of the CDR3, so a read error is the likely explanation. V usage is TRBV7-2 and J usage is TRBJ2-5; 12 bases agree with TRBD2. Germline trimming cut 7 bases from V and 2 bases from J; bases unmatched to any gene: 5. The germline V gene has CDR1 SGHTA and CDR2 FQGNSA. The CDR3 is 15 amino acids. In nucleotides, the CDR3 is TGTGCCAGCAATCGACTAGCGGGGGTTCAAGAGACCCAGTACCTC. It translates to CASNRLAGVQETQYL.

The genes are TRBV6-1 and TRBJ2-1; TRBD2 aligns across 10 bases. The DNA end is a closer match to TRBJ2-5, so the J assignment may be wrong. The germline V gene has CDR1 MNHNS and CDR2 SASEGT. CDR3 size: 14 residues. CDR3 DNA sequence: TGTGCCACCACTACGAGACTAGCGGGCGAGACCCAGTACTTC. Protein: CATTTRLAGETQYF.

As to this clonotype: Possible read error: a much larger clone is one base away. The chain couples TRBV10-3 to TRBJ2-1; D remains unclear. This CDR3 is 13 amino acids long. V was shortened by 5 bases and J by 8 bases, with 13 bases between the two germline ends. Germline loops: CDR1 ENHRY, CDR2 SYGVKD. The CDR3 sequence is CAISPDTHDEQFF. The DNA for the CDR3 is TGTGCCATCAGTCCTGACACACACGATGAGCAGTTCTTC.

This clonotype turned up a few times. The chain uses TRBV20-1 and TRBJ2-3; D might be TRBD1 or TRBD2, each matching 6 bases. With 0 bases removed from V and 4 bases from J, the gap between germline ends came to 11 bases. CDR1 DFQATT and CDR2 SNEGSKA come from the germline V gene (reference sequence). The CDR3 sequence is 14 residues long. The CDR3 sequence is CSAREGGSADTQYF. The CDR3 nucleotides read TGCAGTGCTAGAGAGGGGGGCTCGGCAGATACGCAGTATTTT.